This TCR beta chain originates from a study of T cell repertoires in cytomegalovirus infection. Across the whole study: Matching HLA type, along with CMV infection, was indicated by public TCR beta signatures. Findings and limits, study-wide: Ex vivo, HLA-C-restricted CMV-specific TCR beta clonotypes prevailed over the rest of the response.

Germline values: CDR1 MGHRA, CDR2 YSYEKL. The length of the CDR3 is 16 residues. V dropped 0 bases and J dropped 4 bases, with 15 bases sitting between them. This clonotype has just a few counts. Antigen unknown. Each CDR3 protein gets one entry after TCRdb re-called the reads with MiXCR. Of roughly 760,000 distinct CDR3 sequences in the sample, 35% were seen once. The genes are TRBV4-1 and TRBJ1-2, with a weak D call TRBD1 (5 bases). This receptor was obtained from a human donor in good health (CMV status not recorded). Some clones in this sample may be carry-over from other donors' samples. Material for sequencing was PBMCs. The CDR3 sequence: CASSQDPQGLAYGYTF. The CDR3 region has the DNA TGCGCCAGCAGCCAAGATCCCCAGGGACTTGCCTATGGCTACACCTTC.